The rows below give T cell receptor beta chains drawn from one sample of a study of vaccination effects on CD4 cells after COVID-19. Their cognate antigens are unknown. Assay: immunoSEQ multiplex PCR; the TCRdb copy retains only in-frame clones and omits some. The sample contains tens of thousands of clones, roughly four fifths of which appear only once. Material: CD4+ T cells from PBMCs cultured without peptide, obtained after COVID-19 vaccination. The receptors stem from a human donor who received a COVID-19 vaccine. Both conserved end residues are part of each CDR3. D genes are given only for firm matches. Rows give clone size only sometimes, using once, few, many, or a class for an expanded clone.

V gene	J gene	CDR3 length	D gene	clone size	CDR3 DNA	CDR3 protein
TRBV5-4	TRBJ1-2	15	TRBD1	.	TGTGCCAGCAGCAGAGAAGACAGGGGAGGGCTCGGCTACACCTTC	CASSREDRGGLGYTF
TRBV6-2/TRBV6-3	TRBJ2-2	15	.	.	TGTGCCAGCAGTTACTCGAGGGGAAGGACCGGGGAGCTGTTTTTT	CASSYSRGRTGELFF
TRBV7-7	TRBJ2-1	13	.	few	TGTGCCAGCAGCTTAGGTGGGGGCAATGAGCAGTTCTTC	CASSLGGGNEQFF
TRBV5-1	TRBJ1-2	13	.	few	TGCGCCAGCAGGTGGACAGAGAACTATGGCTACACCTTC	CASRWTENYGYTF
TRBV3-1/TRBV3-2	TRBJ1-6	16	.	.	TGTGCCAGCAGCCTACAGGGATCTCGAGGTGATTCACCCCTCCACTTT	CASSLQGSRGDSPLHF
TRBV30	TRBJ2-5	14	.	.	TGTGCCTGGAGTGGGACAATAGGCGCAGAGACCCAGTACTTC	CAWSGTIGAETQYF
TRBV4-1	TRBJ1-1	15	.	few	TGCGCCAGCAGCCGACTCGACAGCTTGAACACTGAAGCTTTCTTT	CASSRLDSLNTEAFF
TRBV11-2	TRBJ2-5	13	.	.	TGTGCCAGCAGCTTAGATCTTGCGGGGACCCAGTACTTC	CASSLDLAGTQYF
TRBV4-2	TRBJ1-3	15	.	.	TGTGCCAGCAGCCAAGATAGGGCAGTTAGAAACACCATATATTTT	CASSQDRAVRNTIYF
TRBV27	TRBJ1-1	14	.	few	TGTGCCAGCAGCCCAAGGACACCTTACACTGAAGCTTTCTTT	CASSPRTPYTEAFF
TRBV7-9	TRBJ1-1	14	.	.	TGTGCCAGCAGCTTAGGGAATGCCAGGGAACGAGCTTTCTTT	CASSLGNARERAFF
TRBV15	TRBJ1-3	14	.	.	TGTGCCACCAGCTTAGGGGAGACTGGAAACACCATATATTTT	CATSLGETGNTIYF
TRBV18	TRBJ1-3	15	.	.	TGTGCTTCCTCCCACGCAGGGGTGAGAGGAAACACCATATATTTT	CASSHAGVRGNTIYF
TRBV7-9	TRBJ1-1	14	.	.	TGTGCCAGCAGCTTAGGACAGGTCGAAGTGTATGCTTTCTTT	CASSLGQVEVYAFF
TRBV7-8	TRBJ2-2	20	TRBD2	once	TGTGCCAGCAGCTCACGCCACAGACCTAGCGGGGGGACCAACACCGGGGAGCTGTTTTTT	CASSSRHRPSGGTNTGELFF
TRBV7-9	TRBJ2-3	14	.	.	TGTGCCAGCAGCTATCAGAGCGGGCTCGGTACGCAGTATTTT	CASSYQSGLGTQYF
TRBV6-5	TRBJ2-2	13	.	few	TGTGCCACTTCCAGGGGCGGACTCGGGGAGCTGTTTTTT	CATSRGGLGELFF
TRBV18	TRBJ1-2	14	TRBD1	.	TGTGCCAGCTCACCACCGGGACAGGACTTGGGCTACACCTTC	CASSPPGQDLGYTF
TRBV18	TRBJ1-6	15	TRBD1	few	TGTGCCAGCTCGTCACAGGGGGCTCGTAATTCACCCCTCCACTTT	CASSSQGARNSPLHF
TRBV19	TRBJ2-2	15	.	few	TGTGCCAGTAGAGTAGGGGATATGGACACCGGGGAGCTGTTTTTT	CASRVGDMDTGELFF
TRBV19	TRBJ1-2	13	TRBD1	.	TGTGCCAGTAGTGGACAGGGAGTCTATGGCTACACCTTC	CASSGQGVYGYTF
TRBV9	TRBJ2-3	15	.	.	TGTGCCAGCAGCGCTACCATCGGAGAGACAGATACGCAGTATTTT	CASSATIGETDTQYF
TRBV24-1	TRBJ1-5	13	TRBD1	few	TGTGCCACGCAAGACAGGGCCCATCAGCCCCAGCATTTT	CATQDRAHQPQHF
TRBV6-6	TRBJ2-3	15	TRBD2	few	TGTGCCAGCACGGACCCGGGGGGGAGCGCAGATACGCAGTATTTT	CASTDPGGSADTQYF